This T cell receptor beta chain was found in a study of shared clonotypes between healthy human individuals. Per sorted-subset replicate PCR, input was 150 to 250 ng DNA, representing roughly 29,000 T cell genomes. Here immunoSEQ multiplex PCR was the method, and the copy in TCRdb shows in-frame clones only, minus some. The sample yields 1 million to 1.3 million clones, roughly 74% seen once. This clone occurred many times. The sample carries other DNA sequences with the same CDR3. Specimen: memory CD4+ T cells from PBMCs. Indicated subset: CD45RA-negative fraction. The source of this sequence is a man in his late teens or twenties in good health. Some clones in this sample may be carry-over from other donors' samples.

DNA of the CDR3: TGCAGCGTTGAAGTTGGTTCCCCACGGCAGTACTTC. Its translation is CSVEVGSPRQYF. This chain uses TRBV29-1 with TRBJ2-4; D remains unclear. This CDR3 contains 12 residues. The germline V gene has CDR1 SQVTM and CDR2 ANQGSEA. The germline V and J ends were trimmed by 1 base and 13 bases, with 14 bases remaining between them.